A single sample is the source of the 10 T cell receptor beta chains below, sequenced in a study of Ad26.COV2.S vaccination and SARS-CoV-2 variants. The treatment is: around 19 received Ad26.COV2.S at low or high dose, single or two shots; roughly five received placebo; per-sample allocation not given. Samples were taken on day 63 after the first vaccine or placebo injection. The method was immunoSEQ multiplex PCR; TCRdb's version includes in-frame clones alone and lacks a portion of them. The sample carries fewer than 600,000 clones, roughly nine tenths recorded once. The starting material was peripheral blood, obtained in a trial of Ad26.COV2.S vaccine versus placebo. The receptors derive from a person aged 18-60 years who received the Ad26.COV2.S COVID-19 vaccine or a placebo.

This clone was seen only once. The chain carries TRBV15 and TRBJ2-7; TRBD2 agrees at 10 bases. The CDR3 contains 14 residues. J was trimmed by 4 bases and V by 3 bases; bases with no gene match: 3. The germline gives CDR1 LNHNV, CDR2 YYDKDF (reference sequence). CDR3 coding DNA: TGTGCCACCAGCAGCGTTAGCGGGAGGTACGAGCAGTACTTC. It specifies CATSSVSGRYEQYF.

The chain carries TRBV11-2 and TRBJ1-3, with D unresolved. From germline, CDR1 is SGHAT and CDR2 FQNNGV. V lost 5 bases to trimming and J lost 0 bases, with 17 bases between them. This CDR3 is 17 amino acids long. CDR3 protein: CASSGRTGTYSGNTIYF. CDR3 sequence (DNA): TGTGCCAGCAGCGGTAGGACTGGCACATACTCTGGAAACACCATATATTTT.

This clone came up once. The chain combines TRBV3-1 (or the pseudogene TRBV3-2) with TRBJ2-7; the match to TRBD1 covers 7 bases. With 0 bases clipped from V and 4 bases from J, the junction kept 12 bases outside the gene matches. From germline, CDR1 is LGHDT and CDR2 YNNKEL (reference sequence). The CDR3 is 17 amino acids. CDR3 bases: TGTGCCAGCAGCCAAGACCGACAGGGTTTGGGGCTTTACGAGCAGTACTTC. This encodes CASSQDRQGLGLYEQYF.

This clone was recorded once. The chain joins TRBV19 to TRBJ1-4; D gene uncertain. The CDR3 contains 16 residues. CDR1 LNHDA and CDR2 SQIVND come from the germline V gene (reference sequence). The V end was cut by 7 bases, the J end by 0 bases, with 15 bases between. In DNA, the CDR3 is TGTGCCAGTAAGAGGACCCGCGAGACAACTAATGAAAAACTGTTTTTT. Translating gives CASKRTRETTNEKLFF. Full variable domain (missing parts from reference TRBV19 and TRBJ1-4): DGGITQSPKYLFRKEGQNVTLSCEQNLNHDAMYWYRQDPGQGLRLIYYSQIVNDFQKGDIAEGYSVSREKKESFPLTVTSAQKNPTAFYLCASKRTRETTNEKLFFGSGTQLSVL.

In DNA, the CDR3 is TGTGCCAGCAGCTTCACAGGGGGCGGGTTGGCTTTCTTT. Translated, it gives CASSFTGGGLAFF. This chain links TRBV7-9 with TRBJ1-1; TRBD1 aligns across 9 bases. V was pared by 3 bases and J by 11 bases, with 7 bases of the junction left unmatched. Per germline, CDR1 SEHNR and CDR2 FQNEAQ (reference sequence). The CDR3 has 13 residues.

The gene calls are TRBV7-9 and TRBJ2-3; D is ambiguous. Per germline, CDR1 SEHNR and CDR2 FQNEAQ (reference sequence). The V end lost 4 bases, the J end lost 5 bases, and 4 bases lay between the germline ends. The CDR3 is made up of 11 amino acids. CDR3 amino acids: CASSSRDTQYF. The CDR3 DNA sequence: TGTGCCAGCAGCTCAAGAGATACGCAGTATTTT.

The J gene is TRBJ1-5, the V gene TRBV30; TRBD1 aligns across 7 bases. The CDR3 is made up of 15 amino acids. V shed 5 bases and J 2 bases; nucleotides not matched to a gene: 9. The germline V gene encodes CDR1 GTSNPN and CDR2 SVGIG (reference sequence). In nucleotides, the CDR3 is TGTGCCTGGGACCGACAGGGATCAGGCAATCAGCCCCAGCATTTT. Residues: CAWDRQGSGNQPQHF.

This clone was observed a single time. J is TRBJ1-2 and V is TRBV25-1; TRBD1 matches at 10 bases. V dropped 5 bases and J dropped 7; count of bases not matched to a gene: 7. The V gene's germline CDR1 is MGHDK and CDR2 SYGVNS. The length of the CDR3 is 14 residues. Here the CDR3 DNA reads TGTGCCAGCAGTCCCCGGGACAGGGGTGGTGGCTACACCTTC. It codes for CASSPRDRGGGYTF.

This clone appeared a single time. V is TRBV7-9 and J is TRBJ2-3; 8 positions match TRBD1. The germline V gene encodes CDR1 SEHNR and CDR2 FQNEAQ (reference sequence). J gave up 5 bases and V 5 bases, and 6 bases lay outside the gene matches. The CDR3 runs 14 residues. Written as DNA, the CDR3 is TGTGCCAGCAGCGCCTCCGGGACAGGAGATACGCAGTATTTT. Its protein is CASSASGTGDTQYF.

About this clone itself: At one end the junction does not follow the germline gene, possibly because of a read error. J is TRBJ2-7 and V is TRBV6-1, with TRBD1 matching over 7 bases. This CDR3 has 14 amino acids. Per germline, CDR1 MNHNS and CDR2 SASEGT. The CDR3 loop reads CASREDRVTYEQYF. The CDR3 DNA is TGTGCCAGCAGGGAAGACAGGGTAACCTACGAGCAGTACTTC.